Listed below are T cell receptor beta chains from one sample, sequenced in a study of Ad26.COV2.S vaccination and SARS-CoV-2 variants. Data came from immunoSEQ multiplex PCR; TCRdb stores just in-frame clones and leaves some out. The repertoire holds 350,000 to 450,000 clones, approximately 90% seen once, with more than 1.5% in the top ten. The sample was peripheral blood, taken in a trial of Ad26.COV2.S vaccine versus placebo. The receptors here all came from a person between 18 and 60 years old who received the Ad26.COV2.S COVID-19 vaccine or a placebo. Both conserved end residues are trimmed from each CDR3. The order of the fields is V gene, CDR3 length, CDR3 protein.

TRBV24-1,13,ATSHRDGSAGELF
TRBV30,13,AWSVLEGLNQPQH
TRBV5-1,13,ASSFRQGINYGYT
TRBV6-5,14,ASSYSPGSGTGELF
TRBV19,10,ASSHGPQGYT
TRBV2,12,ASRPGPDQFAQF
TRBV6-2/TRBV6-3,12,ASSYFELGDTQY
TRBV4-3,14,ASSQDLLGNTGELF
TRBV7-9,11,ASSLIANTEAF
TRBV29-1,14,SVGRRVWAVNETQY
TRBV6-2/TRBV6-3,13,ASSYLQGPKTEAF
TRBV7-8,14,ASSRLSGPNTGELF
TRBV30,12,AWRGAGQGTEAF
TRBV7-9,15,AAGPGARTGVTGELF
TRBV3-1/TRBV3-2,16,ASSQDLSLAGGTDTQY
TRBV29-1,12,SVGSSHRYNEQF
TRBV11-2,12,ASSQVAVGETQY
TRBV5-1,12,ASSGDARGGELF
TRBV4-1,14,ASSQVLKGSSYEQY
TRBV20-1,9,SARDQYEQY
TRBV4-3,13,ASSLGQGLLSPLH
TRBV30,11,AWDRGIPETQY
TRBV5-1,12,ANAGQGTAGELF
TRBV10-2,9,VSAAAGELF
TRBV5-1,12,ASSLGSAAYGYT
TRBV21-1,16,ASSKVRRRGQRIAGYT
TRBV7-6,11,ASSLVRDQPQH
TRBV3-1/TRBV3-2,12,ASSFLTGGKGAF
TRBV6-2/TRBV6-3,16,ASSPSPPTSYPYNEQF
TRBV27,12,ASSLTGTNTEAF
TRBV19,9,ALGGGTEAF
TRBV7-2,14,ASSLVGGSVTDTQY
TRBV30,12,AWSGHLTNEKLF
TRBV7-9,17,ASSSWGGTGSLSGNTIY
TRBV4-1,12,ASSQGLMAGELF
TRBV19,16,ASSIDLPGQGSFGELF
TRBV5-1,13,ASSLGDRVGDEQF
TRBV4-3,16,ASSQDLGTPGAKNIQY
TRBV10-1,10,ASSPEGNEQF
TRBV11-2,14,ASSLDLDRGPAEQY
TRBV12-3/TRBV12-4,11,ASSLGEAYGYT
TRBV7-2,13,ASSLATFTTDTQY
TRBV18,11,ASSPQGADTIY
TRBV4-3,14,ASSHPGTSGTDTQY
TRBV9,13,ASSVSGGAGYEQY
TRBV14,15,ASSQDFGSLPNTEAF
TRBV5-1,18,ASSLRCVSGGDLAKNIQY
TRBV6-5,11,ASSPDKSQPQH